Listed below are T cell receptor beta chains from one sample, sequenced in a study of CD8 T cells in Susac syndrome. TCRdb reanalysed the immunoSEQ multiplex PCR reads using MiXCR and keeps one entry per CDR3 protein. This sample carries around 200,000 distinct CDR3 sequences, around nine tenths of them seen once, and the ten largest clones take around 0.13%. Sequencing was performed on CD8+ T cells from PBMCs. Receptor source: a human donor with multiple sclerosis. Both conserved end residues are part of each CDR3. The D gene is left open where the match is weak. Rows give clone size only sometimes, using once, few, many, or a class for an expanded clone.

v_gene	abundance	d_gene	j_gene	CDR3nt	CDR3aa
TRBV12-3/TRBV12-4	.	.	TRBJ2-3	TGTGCCAGCAGGCCTCCGGGCGGCACAGATACGCAGTATTTT	CASRPPGGTDTQYF
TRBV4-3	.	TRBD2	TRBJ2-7	TGCGCCAGCCGCATCCGACTAGCGGCGCCATACGAGCAGTACTTC	CASRIRLAAPYEQYF
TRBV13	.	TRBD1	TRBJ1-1	TGTGCCAGCAGCATGGGACAGCCTGAAGCTTTCTTT	CASSMGQPEAFF
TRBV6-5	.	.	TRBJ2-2	TGTGCCAGCAGTTACTCGGAAGAGGGGGAGCTGTTTTTT	CASSYSEEGELFF
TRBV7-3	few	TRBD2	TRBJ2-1	TGTGCCAGCAGCCGCGGGACTAGCGGGGGTAATGAGCAGTTCTTC	CASSRGTSGGNEQFF
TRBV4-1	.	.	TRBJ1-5	TGCGCCAGCAGCCAAGGGCCAGGTAGAAATCAGCCCCAGCATTTT	CASSQGPGRNQPQHF
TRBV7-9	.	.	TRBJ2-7	TGTGCCAGCAGCTTCGTCCTTAGTGACGAGCAGTACTTC	CASSFVLSDEQYF
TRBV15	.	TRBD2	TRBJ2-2	TGTGCCACCGGGAGGGCAGGGAGCGTCCGTGACACCGGGGAGCTGTTTTTT	CATGRAGSVRDTGELFF
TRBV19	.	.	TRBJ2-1	TGTGCCAGTAGTTTGGCGTCCCAGAACGGCAATGAGCAGTTCTTC	CASSLASQNGNEQFF
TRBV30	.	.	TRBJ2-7	TGTGCCTGGAGTGTTGGGCAGGGGATCGACGAGCAGTACTTC	CAWSVGQGIDEQYF
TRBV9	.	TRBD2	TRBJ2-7	TGTGCCAGCAGCGAAACTAGCGTCGACTACGAGCAGTACTTC	CASSETSVDYEQYF
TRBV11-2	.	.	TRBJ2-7	TGTGCCAGCAGCTTGTTCCAGGACCACTACGAGCAGTACTTC	CASSLFQDHYEQYF
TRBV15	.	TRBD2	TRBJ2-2	TGTGCCACCAGCGACTACAGCGGGAGCAATCAGCTGTTTTTT	CATSDYSGSNQLFF
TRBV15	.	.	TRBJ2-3	TGTGCCACCAGCAGGGGGTCAGCAACTCTGCAGTATTTT	CATSRGSATLQYF
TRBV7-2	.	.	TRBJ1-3	TGTGCCAGCAGCCCCGACGGGGCGCCTGGAAACACCATATATTTT	CASSPDGAPGNTIYF
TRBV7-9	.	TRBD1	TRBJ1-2	TGTGCCAGCAGCTTAGTAGTTGGACAGGGCTTGGGCTACACCTTC	CASSLVVGQGLGYTF
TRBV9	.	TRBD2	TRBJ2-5	TGTGCCAGCAGCGTAGGGCTCCGGATTAGCGGGGGTGGGGAGACCCAGTACTTC	CASSVGLRISGGGETQYF
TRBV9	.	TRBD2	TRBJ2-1	TGTGCCAGCAGCGCTACTAGCGACCTGCAGTTCTTC	CASSATSDLQFF
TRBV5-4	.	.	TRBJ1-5	TGTGCCAGCAGCTTAGGTCAACGAGGCGCCGTGGAAGCCTTCGGGGTCGGTCAGCCCCAGCATTTT	CASSLGQRGAVEAFGVGQPQHF
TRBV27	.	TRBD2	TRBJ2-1	TGTGCCAGCAGCCTTCTGAGAGCGGGGTACAATGAGCAGTTCTTC	CASSLLRAGYNEQFF
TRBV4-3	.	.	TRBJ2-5	TGCGCCAGCAGCCAAGAGGGGCCCCGGAGCCCATCTAATTTAGAGACCCAGTACTTC	CASSQEGPRSPSNLETQYF
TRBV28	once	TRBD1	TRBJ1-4	TGTGCCAGCAGTCCTCGACAGGGGAATGAAAAACTGTTTTTT	CASSPRQGNEKLFF
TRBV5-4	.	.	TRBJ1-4	TGTGCCAGCAGCTGGAAGGGGGGGTCGGATGAAAAACTGTTTTTT	CASSWKGGSDEKLFF
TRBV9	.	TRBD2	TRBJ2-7	TGTGCCAGCAGCGTAGGACTAGCGGGGGGGCCTCGGGACGAGCAGTACTTC	CASSVGLAGGPRDEQYF
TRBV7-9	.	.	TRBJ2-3	TGTGCCAGCAGCTTAGCGCTTGACAGTACAGATACGCAGTATTTT	CASSLALDSTDTQYF
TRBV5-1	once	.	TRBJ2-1	TGCGCCAGCAGCTCGGTAGAGGGAGGGGGGCCTCCCTACAATGAGCAGTTCTTC	CASSSVEGGGPPYNEQFF
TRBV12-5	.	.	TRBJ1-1	TGTGCTAGTGGTTTGGAGAATAACGGAGCTTTCTTT	CASGLENNGAFF
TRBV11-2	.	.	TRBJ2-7	TGTGCCAGCAGCTCCCCCCTTCATTACGAGCAGTACTTC	CASSSPLHYEQYF
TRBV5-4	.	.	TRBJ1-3	TGTGCCAGCAGCCCCGCGGGGGCTTCTGGAAACACCATATATTTT	CASSPAGASGNTIYF
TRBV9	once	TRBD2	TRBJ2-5	TGTGCCAGCAGTCAGCGGGAGACATGGGAGACCCAGTACTTC	CASSQRETWETQYF
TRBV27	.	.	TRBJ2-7	TGTGCCAGCAGTAGGGGTAGCTCCTACGAGCAGTACTTC	CASSRGSSYEQYF
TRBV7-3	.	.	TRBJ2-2	TGTGCCAGCAGCTTACTATCCGGCGGGGAGCTGTTTTTT	CASSLLSGGELFF
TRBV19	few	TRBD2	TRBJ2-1	TGTGCCAGTAGTATTACTAGCGGGCCTTACAATGAGCAGTTCTTC	CASSITSGPYNEQFF